These 29 T cell receptor beta chains originate from one sample sequenced in a study of CD8+CD57+ T cells in acquired aplastic anemia. The sequenced patients had an expansion of CD8+CD57+ cells seen by flow cytometry. Genomic DNA acted as the template from which TCR beta VDJ combination and CDR3 sequence profiling were carried out. TCRdb itself ran the reads through MiXCR, one entry per CDR3 protein. The data contain about 150,000 distinct CDR3 sequences, about 50% of them singletons. Source material: sorted CD4+, CD8+, or CD8+CD57+ T cells (not recorded which) from PBMCs. These TCRs come from a human donor with aplastic anemia.

This clonotype was detected many times. This sequence joins TRBV9 and TRBJ2-1; 14 bases match TRBD2. The V gene end was trimmed by 3 bases and the J gene end by 9 bases; junction bases not matched to a gene: 5. The germline V gene has CDR1 SGDLS and CDR2 YYNGEE. The CDR3 extends over 15 amino acids. As DNA, the CDR3 is TGTGCCAGCAGCGGACTAGCGGGGGGGCCTGGTGAGCAGTTCTTC. Amino acids: CASSGLAGGPGEQFF. The variable domain in full, with the rest retrieved from reference TRBV9 and TRBJ2-1, is DSGVTQTPKHLITATGQRVTLRCSPRSGDLSVYWYQQSLDQGLQFLIQYYNGEERAKGNILERFSAQQFPDLHSELNLSSLELGDSALYFCASSGLAGGPGEQFFGPGTRLTVL.

V usage is TRBV2 and J usage is TRBJ2-7, with D tentatively TRBD2 (6 bases). The CDR3 has 14 amino acids. Trimming stripped 10 bases from V and 0 bases from J, with 16 bases between. CDR1 is SNHLY, CDR2 FYNNEI, per germline. Here the CDR3 reads CATQQTRSSYEQYF. The CDR3 bases are TGTGCCACCCAGCAGACTAGAAGCTCCTACGAGCAGTACTTC.

This clonotype was detected once. V gene TRBV24-1 combines with J gene TRBJ1-2; D might be TRBD1 (5 bases). Germline CDR1 and CDR2: KGHDR and SFDVKD. The CDR3 is 14 amino acids. V lost 4 bases to trimming and J lost 0 bases, with 8 bases between them. DNA for the CDR3: TGTGCCACCAGTGAGGGGACCCCTAACTATGGCTACACCTTC. Its translation is CATSEGTPNYGYTF.

V gene TRBV7-8 combines with J gene TRBJ1-4, with D unclear. V was pared by 0 bases and J by 7 bases, with 9 bases between. The CDR3 is 14 residues long. Germline V gene lookup returns CDR1 SGHVS and CDR2 FQNEAQ. Here the CDR3 DNA reads TGTGCCAGCAGCTTAGCGGGGTTCGGTGAAAAACTGTTTTTT. This sequence encodes CASSLAGFGEKLFF.

V is TRBV24-1 and J is TRBJ2-7, with D maybe TRBD2 (6 bases). V shed 7 bases and J shed 0 bases, with 6 bases lying between them. Per the germline V gene, CDR1 is KGHDR and CDR2 is SFDVKD. The CDR3 runs to 12 residues. This CDR3 is CATSGSSYEQYF. Here the CDR3 DNA reads TGTGCCACCAGCGGGAGCTCCTACGAGCAGTACTTC.

This rearrangement joins TRBV29-1 to TRBJ2-7; 12 bases are a match to TRBD2. Germline trimming cut 6 bases from V and 5 bases from J; bases unmatched to any gene: 11. This CDR3 region has 15 residues. Germline V CDR1 and CDR2: SQVTM, ANQGSEA. CDR3 sequence (DNA): TGCAGCGTGCGCCCTAGCGGGAGGGCTTGGGACGAGCAGTACTTC. Residues: CSVRPSGRAWDEQYF.

This clonotype occurred a few times. V gene TRBV9 combines with J gene TRBJ2-3, with 8 bases lining up with TRBD2. V gave up 4 bases and J gave up 5 bases; unmatched junction bases: 0. The CDR3 is 12 amino acids. Germline loops: CDR1 SGDLS, CDR2 YYNGEE. The CDR3 region has the DNA TGTGCCAGCAGCCGGGGGGGAGATACGCAGTATTTT. Its translation is CASSRGGDTQYF.

The gene calls are TRBV20-1 and TRBJ2-5; 8 bases are shared with TRBD2. The germline V gene has CDR1 DFQATT and CDR2 SNEGSKA (reference sequence). V shed 2 bases and J 5 bases; nucleotides not matched to a gene: 7. The length of the CDR3 is 14 residues. The CDR3 DNA sequence: TGCAGTGCTAGAACGGGGGGGCCAGCGGAGACCCAGTACTTC. This encodes CSARTGGPAETQYF.

This clonotype was seen at least ten times. Written as DNA, the CDR3 is TGTGCCAGCCTGGACATATCGAACACCGGGGAGCTGTTTTTT. It codes for CASLDISNTGELFF. The chain employs TRBV5-4 and TRBJ2-2, with a weak D call TRBD1 (5 bases). From germline, CDR1 is SGHNT and CDR2 YYREEE (reference sequence). V was trimmed by 7 bases and J by 0 bases, leaving 10 bases between them. The CDR3 length is 14 residues.

This chain joins TRBV19 and TRBJ1-5; D is uncertain. Germline V gives CDR1 LNHDA, CDR2 SQIVND (reference sequence). Trimming removed 3 bases at V and 0 bases at J, with 9 bases between. The CDR3 sequence is 15 residues long. CDR3 DNA sequence: TGTGCCAGTAGTATTAGGACCAATAGCAATCAGCCCCAGCATTTT. It yields the protein CASSIRTNSNQPQHF. Full variable domain (rest looked up from reference TRBV19 and TRBJ1-5): DGGITQSPKYLFRKEGQNVTLSCEQNLNHDAMYWYRQDPGQGLRLIYYSQIVNDFQKGDIAEGYSVSREKKESFPLTVTSAQKNPTAFYLCASSIRTNSNQPQHFGDGTRLSIL.

This clonotype was detected only a few times. The V and J genes are TRBV19 and TRBJ2-1; D unclear. Germline V lookup: CDR1 LNHDA, CDR2 SQIVND (reference sequence). V was clipped by 3 bases and J by 6 bases, with 9 bases between them. The CDR3 runs to 13 residues. CDR3 in DNA: TGTGCCAGTAGTATTGCTGGCGCCAATGAGCAGTTCTTC. This codes for CASSIAGANEQFF.

This clonotype was picked up many times. The chain employs TRBV5-6 and TRBJ1-1; D is uncertain. The V and J ends lost 4 bases and 3 bases respectively, with 10 bases between them. Germline-derived CDR1 and CDR2 are SGHDT and YYEEEE. This CDR3 is 13 amino acids long. The CDR3: CASSPHGHTEAFF. For the CDR3, the DNA is TGTGCCAGCAGCCCCCACGGACACACTGAAGCTTTCTTT.

This clonotype was detected a few times. The V call is TRBV20-1, the J call TRBJ2-7; TRBD1 matches at 10 bases. The V gene end was trimmed by 3 bases and the J gene end by 6 bases; junction bases not matched to a gene: 2. The CDR3 is 12 amino acids. Germline assignment: CDR1 DFQATT and CDR2 SNEGSKA (reference sequence). The CDR3 region is CSARGDRGEQYF. DNA of the CDR3: TGCAGTGCTAGGGGGGACAGGGGCGAGCAGTACTTC.

This sequence joins TRBV4-3 and TRBJ1-1; D not certain. V was trimmed by 8 bases and J by 0 bases, leaving 13 bases between them. The germline V gene encodes CDR1 LGHNA and CDR2 YSLEER. The CDR3 contains 14 residues. The CDR3, as DNA: TGCGCCAGCCAAGATGGGTTAATGAACACTGAAGCTTTCTTT. Encoded protein: CASQDGLMNTEAFF.

The chain is built from TRBV20-1 and TRBJ2-3, with a possible D match to TRBD2 (6 bases). The germline V and J ends were trimmed by 6 bases and 5 bases, with 15 bases remaining between them. CDR1 is DFQATT and CDR2 is SNEGSKA in the germline V gene (reference sequence). The length of the CDR3 is 13 residues. The CDR3 spells CSAKNEGGDTQYF. The CDR3 region has the DNA TGCAGTGCCAAGAACGAGGGAGGAGATACGCAGTATTTT.

This clonotype was seen a handful of times. The chain recombines TRBV11-1 with TRBJ1-5, with 7 bases aligning to TRBD1. The germline V gene encodes CDR1 SGHAT and CDR2 FQDESV (reference sequence). The CDR3 totals 17 residues. Losses at the gene ends were 5 bases for V and 0 bases for J; bases not matched to a gene: 10. The CDR3, as DNA: TGTGCCAGCAGCACATCGGACAGGCGCCATAGCAATCAGCCCCAGCATTTT. Translation: CASSTSDRRHSNQPQHF.

The chain combines TRBV10-2 with TRBJ2-7; 8 bases are shared with TRBD1. This CDR3 region has 14 residues. Germline loops: CDR1 WSHSY, CDR2 SAAADI. With V trimmed by 7 bases and J by 2 bases, 7 bases remained unmatched. The CDR3 coding sequence is TGCGCCAGCAATCCGGGACAGGCCGCCTACGAGCAGTACTTC. Translated, it gives CASNPGQAAYEQYF.

This clonotype was picked up many times. The chain joins TRBV12-3 or TRBV12-4 to TRBJ2-3, with D uncertain. V lost 6 bases and J 2 bases, leaving 24 bases between the germline ends. The CDR3 is 18 residues long. Here the CDR3 DNA reads TGTGCCAGCAGCGTCAGCCTGATTACGCGGCCGGTCACAGATACGCAGTATTTT. Translating gives CASSVSLITRPVTDTQYF.

This chain links TRBV11-2 with TRBJ1-6, with D tentatively TRBD1 (6 bases). The V and J ends lost 3 bases and 5 bases respectively, with 17 bases between them. The CDR3 spans 17 residues. Germline values: CDR1 SGHAT, CDR2 FQNNGV. The CDR3 bases are TGTGCCAGCAGCTTTTCCAATTGGGGGGCAAATAATTCACCCCTCCACTTT. This translates into CASSFSNWGANNSPLHF.

The gene calls are TRBV20-1 and TRBJ2-7; D is unclear. Germline CDR1 reads DFQATT; CDR2 reads SNEGSKA (reference sequence). This CDR3 region has 14 residues. Deletions cut 3 bases from V and 3 bases from J, with 15 bases between. The CDR3 loop is CSARLPDGYYEQYF. The CDR3, as DNA: TGCAGTGCTAGGTTGCCCGACGGCTACTACGAGCAGTACTTC.

This clonotype occurred many times. This chain uses TRBV19 with TRBJ2-7; the match to TRBD1 covers 10 bases. The germline V gene encodes CDR1 LNHDA and CDR2 SQIVND (reference sequence). Unmatched junction bases numbered 5, after V lost 8 bases and J lost 1 base. The CDR3 has 14 residues. The CDR3 here is CASVEGQGSYEQYF. CDR3 DNA: TGTGCCAGTGTCGAGGGACAGGGGTCCTACGAGCAGTACTTC.

The chain carries TRBV19 and TRBJ2-7, with 8 bases lining up with TRBD1. J was trimmed by 3 bases and V by 4 bases; bases with no gene match: 11. Germline V gene lookup returns CDR1 LNHDA and CDR2 SQIVND (reference sequence). The length of the CDR3 is 16 residues. The DNA of the CDR3 is TGTGCCAGTAGTAACCCCCCGGGACAGGCGGACTACGAGCAGTACTTC. It encodes CASSNPPGQADYEQYF.

J is TRBJ1-4 and V is TRBV29-1; tentative D call: TRBD1 (5 bases). The CDR3 has 12 amino acids. The V gene's germline CDR1 is SQVTM and CDR2 ANQGSEA. V dropped 4 bases and J dropped 7 bases, with 10 bases sitting between them. CDR3 protein: CSVGGQGEKLFF. Here the CDR3 DNA reads TGCAGCGTTGGGGGCCAGGGTGAAAAACTGTTTTTT.

This chain connects TRBV10-3 to TRBJ1-4, with D possibly TRBD1 on 6 matching bases. Germline CDR1 ENHRY, CDR2 SYGVKD. The V and J ends lost 6 bases and 0 bases respectively, with 8 bases between them. This CDR3 region has 14 residues. The CDR3 DNA follows: TGTGCCATCAGGGACAGTGCAACTAATGAAAAACTGTTTTTT. Translation: CAIRDSATNEKLFF.

The chain has TRBV10-3 and TRBJ2-3; TRBD1 matches at 8 bases. V shed 5 bases and J 9 bases; nucleotides not matched to a gene: 16. CDR1 is ENHRY, CDR2 SYGVKD, per germline. This CDR3 region has 16 residues. In DNA, the CDR3 is TGTGCCATCAGTAACCACATCCCCGGGACAGGTGGCACGCAGTATTTT. It encodes CAISNHIPGTGGTQYF.

This clonotype was counted many times. The rearrangement links TRBV10-3 to TRBJ1-1; D possibly corresponds to TRBD1 (5 bases). With 3 bases removed from V and 1 base from J, the gap between germline ends came to 6 bases. The germline gives CDR1 ENHRY, CDR2 SYGVKD. The CDR3 sequence is 13 residues long. CDR3 sequence reads: CAISDRENTEAFF. In DNA form, the CDR3 reads TGTGCCATCAGTGACAGGGAGAACACTGAAGCTTTCTTT.

This clonotype was detected a few times. The chain joins TRBV19 to TRBJ2-3; 9 bases agree with TRBD1. The CDR3 has 15 residues. V trimming: 5 bases; J trimming: 1 base; junction bases outside the gene matches: 4. Germline loops: CDR1 LNHDA, CDR2 SQIVND (reference sequence). The CDR3 region has the DNA TGTGCCAGTAGTGTACAGGGGGCCCGCACAGATACGCAGTATTTT. It encodes CASSVQGARTDTQYF.

V usage is TRBV15 and J usage is TRBJ2-2; no clear D gene. This CDR3 has 15 residues. Trimming removed 5 bases from V and 4 bases from J, with 14 bases in between. CDR1 and CDR2 from the germline V gene are LNHNV and YYDKDF (reference sequence). CDR3 sequence reads: CATSGQDGGTGELFF. CDR3 bases: TGTGCCACCAGCGGGCAGGATGGCGGCACCGGGGAGCTGTTTTTT.

This clonotype occurred once. V usage is TRBV18 and J usage is TRBJ1-6; D is unclear. The CDR3 has 15 residues. The germline CDR1 and CDR2 sequences are KGHSH and LQKENI. Trimming cost V 3 bases and J 7 bases, with 13 bases left between them. The CDR3 reads CASSPQDSTNSPLHF. For the CDR3, the DNA is TGTGCCAGCTCACCCCAGGACTCCACAAATTCACCCCTCCACTTT.